This entry lists 9 T cell receptor beta chains sequenced from one sample in a study of cytomegalovirus exposure and HLA in healthy donors. The study ran its PCR with 60 Vbeta and 13 Jbeta primers. Clones were sequenced by immunoSEQ multiplex PCR, and TCRdb holds only the in-frame ones, with some missing. This table has some 65,000 clones, roughly 60% appearing once. Specimen: PBMCs. These receptors came from a man between 25 and 39 years old in good health and CMV-seronegative.

Here the CDR3 reads CASSQQGSYEQYF. The DNA of the CDR3 is TGTGCCAGTAGTCAACAGGGTTCCTACGAGCAGTACTTC. V usage is TRBV19 and J usage is TRBJ2-7; the D gene is possibly TRBD1 (6 bases). Looked up from germline, CDR1 is LNHDA and CDR2 is SQIVND (reference sequence). Trimming pared 5 bases from V and 1 base from J, leaving 9 bases between. This CDR3 contains 13 residues. Filled out from reference TRBV19 and TRBJ2-7, the complete variable domain reads DGGITQSPKYLFRKEGQNVTLSCEQNLNHDAMYWYRQDPGQGLRLIYYSQIVNDFQKGDIAEGYSVSREKKESFPLTVTSAQKNPTAFYLCASSQQGSYEQYFGPGTRLTVT.

This clone was detected a few times. V gene TRBV20-1 combines with J gene TRBJ1-2; D unclear. V dropped 0 bases and J dropped 10 bases, with 6 bases sitting between them. Germline assignment: CDR1 DFQATT and CDR2 SNEGSKA (reference sequence). The CDR3 runs 10 residues. CDR3 amino acids: CSARDLNYTF. For the CDR3, the DNA is TGCAGTGCTAGAGACCTTAACTACACCTTC.

This clone was found once. The chain recombines TRBV11-3 with TRBJ2-7; 8 bases are shared with TRBD1. CDR1 and CDR2 from the germline V gene are SGHNT and YENEEA. The CDR3 is 18 residues long. V trimming: 4 bases; J trimming: 3 bases; junction bases outside the gene matches: 17. The CDR3 nucleotides are TGTGCCAGCAGCTCACACGACTTCCGGGACAGGAGGATCTACGAGCAGTACTTC. Its protein product is CASSSHDFRDRRIYEQYF.

This clone has more than one count but fewer than ten. The V gene is TRBV5-6, the J gene TRBJ1-2; no clear D gene. Trimming took off 0 bases at V and 14 bases at J, with 20 bases between the two ends. The germline V gene has CDR1 SGHDT and CDR2 YYEEEE. The length of the CDR3 is 14 residues. The CDR3 DNA sequence: TGTGCCAGCAGCTTGGAGGAGGGTCCCAAGCTGTCTACCTTC. Protein: CASSLEEGPKLSTF.

This chain links TRBV4-2 with TRBJ2-1, with TRBD1 as a possible D gene (5 bases). V lost 0 bases to trimming and J lost 5 bases, with 14 bases between them. The CDR3 is made up of 16 amino acids. CDR1 is LGHNA, CDR2 YNFKEQ, per germline. CDR3 nucleotide sequence: TGTGCCAGCAGCCAAGAAGCAGGGTTCGGCCACAATGAGCAGTTCTTC. It yields the protein CASSQEAGFGHNEQFF.

The CDR3, as DNA: TGCGCCAGCAGCCCCCTAGCGGACACAGATACGCAGTATTTT. This sequence encodes CASSPLADTDTQYF. The J gene is TRBJ2-3, the V gene TRBV5-1; 7 positions match TRBD2. With V trimmed by 4 bases and J by 2 bases, 4 bases remained unmatched. The CDR3 runs 14 residues. Germline CDR1 SGHRS, CDR2 YFSETQ.

The chain employs TRBV30 and TRBJ1-5; D gene ambiguous. Germline V gene data show CDR1 as GTSNPN and CDR2 as SVGIG (reference sequence). The CDR3 runs 13 residues. V was pared by 1 base and J by 4 bases, with 8 bases between. The CDR3 reads CAWSDGANQPQHF. CDR3 nucleotides: TGTGCCTGGAGTGACGGAGCGAATCAGCCCCAGCATTTT. Combining the CDR3 with reference TRBV30 and TRBJ1-5 gives the whole variable domain SQTIHQWPATLVQPVGSPLSLECTVEGTSNPNLYWYRQAAGRGLQLLFYSVGIGQISSEVPQNLSASRPQDRQFILSSKKLLLSDSGFYLCAWSDGANQPQHFGDGTRLSIL.

The chain joins TRBV4-2 to TRBJ2-5; TRBD2 agrees at 7 bases. The end of the DNA fits TRBJ2-7 better, so the J call may be wrong. CDR1 and CDR2 from the germline V gene are LGHNA and YNFKEQ. The CDR3 has 14 amino acids. The CDR3 bases are TGTGCCAGCAGCCAAGATGCGGGGGCCTACGAGCAGTACTTC. Its translation is CASSQDAGAYEQYF.

The chain is built from TRBV5-1 and TRBJ1-3; 10 nucleotides align to TRBD1. V was clipped by 0 bases and J by 11 bases; unmatched bases: 5. Germline loops: CDR1 SGHRS, CDR2 YFSETQ. CDR3 length equals 14 residues. The CDR3 DNA sequence: TGCGCCAGCAGCTTGGCGGGACAGGGGAACGCCATATATTTT. Translated: CASSLAGQGNAIYF.